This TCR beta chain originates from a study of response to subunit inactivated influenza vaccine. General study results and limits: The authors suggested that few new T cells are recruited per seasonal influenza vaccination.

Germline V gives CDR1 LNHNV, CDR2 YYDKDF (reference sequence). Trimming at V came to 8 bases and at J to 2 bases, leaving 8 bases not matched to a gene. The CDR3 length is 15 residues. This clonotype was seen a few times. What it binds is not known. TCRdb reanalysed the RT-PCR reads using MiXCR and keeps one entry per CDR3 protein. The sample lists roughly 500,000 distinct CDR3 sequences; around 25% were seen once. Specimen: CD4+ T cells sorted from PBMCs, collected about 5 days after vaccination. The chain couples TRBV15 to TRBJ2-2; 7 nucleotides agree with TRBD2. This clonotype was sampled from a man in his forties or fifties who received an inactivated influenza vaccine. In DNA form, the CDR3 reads TGTGCCACCCTAAAGGGCGGGAGAAACACCGGGGAGCTGTTTTTT. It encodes CATLKGGRNTGELFF.